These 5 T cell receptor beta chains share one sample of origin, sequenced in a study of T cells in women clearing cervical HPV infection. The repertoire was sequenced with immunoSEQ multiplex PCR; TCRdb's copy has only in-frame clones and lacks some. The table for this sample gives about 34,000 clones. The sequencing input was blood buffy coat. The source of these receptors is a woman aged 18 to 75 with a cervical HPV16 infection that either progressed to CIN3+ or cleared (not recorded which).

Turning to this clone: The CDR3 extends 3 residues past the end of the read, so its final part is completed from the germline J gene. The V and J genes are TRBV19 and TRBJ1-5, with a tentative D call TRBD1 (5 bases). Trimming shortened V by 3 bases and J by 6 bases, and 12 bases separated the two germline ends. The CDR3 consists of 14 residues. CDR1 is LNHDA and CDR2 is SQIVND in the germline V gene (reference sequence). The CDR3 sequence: CASSITAGIQPQHF. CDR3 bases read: TGTGCCAGTAGTATCACTGCAGGGATTCAGCCC.

Partial CDR3 DNA: TGTGCCAGCAGCTTCGCAGGGAACATT. Protein: CASSFAGNI. The CDR3 as a whole reads CASSFAGNIQYF. V and J are TRBV7-3 and TRBJ2-4; the D gene is possibly TRBD1 (5 bases). The read falls 3 residues short of the CDR3 end, and the missing part is taken from the germline J gene. The CDR3 sequence is 12 residues long. Germline-derived CDR1 and CDR2 are SGHTA and FQGTGA. Trimming left V 3 bases short and J 7 bases short, with 7 bases between. The full variable domain, with the rest looked up from reference TRBV7-3 and TRBJ2-4, is GAGVSQTPSNKVTEKGKYVELRCDPISGHTALYWYRQSLGQGPEFLIYFQGTGAADDSGLPNDRFFAVRPEGSVSTLKIQRTERGDSAVYLCASSFAGNIQYFGAGTRLSVL.

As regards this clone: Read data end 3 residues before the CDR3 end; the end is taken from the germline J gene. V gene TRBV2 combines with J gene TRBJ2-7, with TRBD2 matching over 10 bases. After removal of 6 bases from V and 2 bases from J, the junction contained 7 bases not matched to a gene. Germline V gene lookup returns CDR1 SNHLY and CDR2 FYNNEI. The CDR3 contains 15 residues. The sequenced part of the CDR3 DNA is TGTGCCAGCAGGACTCTAGCGGGAGTAACCTACGAG. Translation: CASRTLAGVTYE. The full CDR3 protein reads CASRTLAGVTYEQYF.

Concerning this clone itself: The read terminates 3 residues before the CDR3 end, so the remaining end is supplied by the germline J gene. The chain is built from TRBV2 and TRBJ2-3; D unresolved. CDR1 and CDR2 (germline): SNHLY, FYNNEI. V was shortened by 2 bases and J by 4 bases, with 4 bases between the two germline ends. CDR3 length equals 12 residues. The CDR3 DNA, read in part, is TGTGCCAGCAGTGAACGGGCAGATACG. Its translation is CASSERADT. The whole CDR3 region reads CASSERADTQYF.

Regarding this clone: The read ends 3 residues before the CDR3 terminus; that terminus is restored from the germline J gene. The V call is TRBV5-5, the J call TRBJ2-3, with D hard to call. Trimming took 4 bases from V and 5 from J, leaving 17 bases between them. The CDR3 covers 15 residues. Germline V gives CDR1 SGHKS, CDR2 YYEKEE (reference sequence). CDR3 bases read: TGTGCCAGCAGCAATCCCGAGATAGGGTTAGATACG. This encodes CASSNPEIGLDT. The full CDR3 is CASSNPEIGLDTQYF.